The TCR beta chain described here comes from a study of CD8 T cells in ankylosing spondylitis. Using its own MiXCR run on the 5' RACE reads, TCRdb lists one record per CDR3 protein. The sample lists around 130,000 distinct CDR3 sequences, over 7% seen once, with 2.5% to 3.5% in the top ten. This clonotype was seen ten or more times. What it recognizes is unknown. Trimming left V 11 bases short and J 2 bases short, with 16 bases between. The length of the CDR3 is 13 residues. The germline V gene encodes CDR1 MNHNS and CDR2 SASEGT. Study results and limitations: The study looked at matched synovial fluid samples from ankylosing spondylitis patients. Disease-linked clones were reported to be significantly enriched there. Peripheral blood held disease-linked clones only at relatively low frequency, and these were CD8+.

This sequence was found in a male donor with ankylosing spondylitis or in good health (not recorded which). The sequenced sample consisted of blood, either unsorted or a sorted T cell fraction (not recorded which). The J gene is TRBJ2-7, the V gene TRBV6-1; maybe TRBD1 (5 bases). The DNA of the CDR3 is TGTGCCGTTTCAGGCCAGGGCGCCTACGAGCAGTACTTC. It translates to CAVSGQGAYEQYF.